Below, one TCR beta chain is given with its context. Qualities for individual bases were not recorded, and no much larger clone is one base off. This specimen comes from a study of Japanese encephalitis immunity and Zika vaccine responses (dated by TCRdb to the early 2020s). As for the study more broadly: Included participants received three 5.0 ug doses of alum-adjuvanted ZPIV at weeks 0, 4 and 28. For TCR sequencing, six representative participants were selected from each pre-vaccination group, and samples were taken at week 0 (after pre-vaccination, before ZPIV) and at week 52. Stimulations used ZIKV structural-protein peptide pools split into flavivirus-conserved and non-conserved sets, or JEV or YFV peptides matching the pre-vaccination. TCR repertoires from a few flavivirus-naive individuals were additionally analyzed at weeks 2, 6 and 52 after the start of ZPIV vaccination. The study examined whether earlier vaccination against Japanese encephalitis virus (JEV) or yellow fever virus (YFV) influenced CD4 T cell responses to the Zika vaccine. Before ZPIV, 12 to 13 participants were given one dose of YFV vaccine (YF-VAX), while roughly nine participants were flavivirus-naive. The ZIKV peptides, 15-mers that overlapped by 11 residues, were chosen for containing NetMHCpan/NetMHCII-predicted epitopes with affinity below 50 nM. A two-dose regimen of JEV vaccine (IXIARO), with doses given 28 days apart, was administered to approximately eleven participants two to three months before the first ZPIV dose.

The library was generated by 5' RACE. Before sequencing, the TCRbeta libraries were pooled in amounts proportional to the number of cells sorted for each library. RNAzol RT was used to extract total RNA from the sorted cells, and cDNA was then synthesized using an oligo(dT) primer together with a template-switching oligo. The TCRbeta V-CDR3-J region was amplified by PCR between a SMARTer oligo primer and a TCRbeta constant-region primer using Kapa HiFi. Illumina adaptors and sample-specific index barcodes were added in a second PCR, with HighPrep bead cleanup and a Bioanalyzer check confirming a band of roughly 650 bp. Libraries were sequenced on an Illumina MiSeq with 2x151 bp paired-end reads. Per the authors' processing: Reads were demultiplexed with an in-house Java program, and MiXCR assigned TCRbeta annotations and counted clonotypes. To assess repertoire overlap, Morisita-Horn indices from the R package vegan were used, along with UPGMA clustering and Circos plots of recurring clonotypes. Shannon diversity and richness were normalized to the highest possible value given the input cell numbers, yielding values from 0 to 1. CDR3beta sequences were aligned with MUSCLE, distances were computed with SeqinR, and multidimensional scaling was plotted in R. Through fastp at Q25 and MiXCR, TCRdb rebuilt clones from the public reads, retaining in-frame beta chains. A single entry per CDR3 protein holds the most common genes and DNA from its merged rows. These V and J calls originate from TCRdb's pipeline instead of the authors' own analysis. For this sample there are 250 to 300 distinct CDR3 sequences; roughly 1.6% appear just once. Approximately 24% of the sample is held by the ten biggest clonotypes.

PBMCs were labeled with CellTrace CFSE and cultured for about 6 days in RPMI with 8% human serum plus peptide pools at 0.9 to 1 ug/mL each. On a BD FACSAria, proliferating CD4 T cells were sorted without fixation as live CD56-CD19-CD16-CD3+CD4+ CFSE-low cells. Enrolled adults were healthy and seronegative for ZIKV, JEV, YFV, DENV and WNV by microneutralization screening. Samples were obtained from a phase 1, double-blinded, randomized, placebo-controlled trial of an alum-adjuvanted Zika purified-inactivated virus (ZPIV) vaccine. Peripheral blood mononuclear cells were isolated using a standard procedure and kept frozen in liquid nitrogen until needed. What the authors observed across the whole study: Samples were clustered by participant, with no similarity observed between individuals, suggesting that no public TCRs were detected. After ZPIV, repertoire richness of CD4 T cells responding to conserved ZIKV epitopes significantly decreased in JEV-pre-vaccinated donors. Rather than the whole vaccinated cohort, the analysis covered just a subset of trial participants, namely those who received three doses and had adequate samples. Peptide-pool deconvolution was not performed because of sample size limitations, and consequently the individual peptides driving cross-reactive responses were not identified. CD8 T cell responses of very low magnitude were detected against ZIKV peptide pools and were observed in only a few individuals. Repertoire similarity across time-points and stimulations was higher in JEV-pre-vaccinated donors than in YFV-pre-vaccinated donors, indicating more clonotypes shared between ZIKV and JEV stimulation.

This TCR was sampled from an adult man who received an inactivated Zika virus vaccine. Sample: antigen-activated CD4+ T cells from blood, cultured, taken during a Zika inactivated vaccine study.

The CDR3: CASSIRRQETQYF. The nucleotide sequence reads as follows: TGTGCCAGTAGTATACGGCGTCAAGAGACCCAGTACTTC. The rearrangement combines TRBV19 with TRBJ2-5; the D gene remains uncertain. CDR3 length: 13 amino acids, cysteine to phenylalanine. Only CDR3 DNA remains: 39 bases, in frame from the first base. CDR1 and CDR2 (LNHDA, SQIVND) derive from the germline V gene (reference sequence). The junction shows trimming of 2 bases on V and 2 bases on J, plus 6 bases between the germline ends.